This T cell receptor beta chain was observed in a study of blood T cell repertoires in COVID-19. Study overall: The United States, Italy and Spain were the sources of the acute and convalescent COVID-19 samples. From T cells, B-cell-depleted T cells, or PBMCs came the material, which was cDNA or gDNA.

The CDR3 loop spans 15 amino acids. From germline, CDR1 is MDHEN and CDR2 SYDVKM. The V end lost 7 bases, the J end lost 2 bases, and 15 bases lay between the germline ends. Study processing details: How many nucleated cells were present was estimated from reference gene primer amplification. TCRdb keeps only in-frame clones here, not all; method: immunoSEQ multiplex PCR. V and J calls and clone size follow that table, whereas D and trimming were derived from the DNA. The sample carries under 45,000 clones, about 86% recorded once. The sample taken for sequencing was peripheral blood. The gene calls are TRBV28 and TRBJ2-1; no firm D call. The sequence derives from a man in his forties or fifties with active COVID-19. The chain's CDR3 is CASKRVIRAYNEQFF. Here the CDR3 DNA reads TGTGCCAGCAAAAGAGTCATTCGGGCCTACAATGAGCAGTTCTTC.